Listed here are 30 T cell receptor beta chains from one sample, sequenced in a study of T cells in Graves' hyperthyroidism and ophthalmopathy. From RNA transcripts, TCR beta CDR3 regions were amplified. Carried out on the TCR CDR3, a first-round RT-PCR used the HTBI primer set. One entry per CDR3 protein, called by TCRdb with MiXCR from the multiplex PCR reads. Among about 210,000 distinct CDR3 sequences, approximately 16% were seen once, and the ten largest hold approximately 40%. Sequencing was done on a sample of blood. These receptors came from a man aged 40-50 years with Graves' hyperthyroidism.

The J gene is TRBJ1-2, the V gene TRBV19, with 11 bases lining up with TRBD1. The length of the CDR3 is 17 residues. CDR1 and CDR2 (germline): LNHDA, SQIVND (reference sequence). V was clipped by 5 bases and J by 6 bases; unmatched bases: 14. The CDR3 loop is CASSPRTGGLHLDGYTF. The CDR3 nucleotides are TGTGCCAGTAGTCCACGGACAGGGGGCTTGCATCTTGATGGCTACACCTTC.

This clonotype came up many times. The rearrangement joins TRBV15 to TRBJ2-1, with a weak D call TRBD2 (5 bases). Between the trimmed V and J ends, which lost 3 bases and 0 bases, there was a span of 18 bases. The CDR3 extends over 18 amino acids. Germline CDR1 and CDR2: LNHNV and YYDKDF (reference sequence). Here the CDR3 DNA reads TGTGCCACCAGCAGGAATAAAGGGATGGGGAGCTCCTACAATGAGCAGTTCTTC. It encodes CATSRNKGMGSSYNEQFF.

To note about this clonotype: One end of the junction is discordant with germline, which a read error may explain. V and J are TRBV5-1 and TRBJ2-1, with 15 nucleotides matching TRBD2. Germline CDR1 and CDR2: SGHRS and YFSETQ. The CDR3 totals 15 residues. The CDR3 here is CASSWGLAGGDEQFF. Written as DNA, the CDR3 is TGTGCCAGCAGCTGGGGACTAGCGGGAGGTGATGAGCAGTTCTTC.

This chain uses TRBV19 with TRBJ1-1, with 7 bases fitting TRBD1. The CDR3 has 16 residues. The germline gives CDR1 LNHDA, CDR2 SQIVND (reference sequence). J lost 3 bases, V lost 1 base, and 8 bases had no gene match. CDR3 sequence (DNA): TGTGCCAGTAGTATAGGTCGACAGGGCCTACACACTGAAGCTTTCTTT. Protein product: CASSIGRQGLHTEAFF. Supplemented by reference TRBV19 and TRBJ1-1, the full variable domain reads DGGITQSPKYLFRKEGQNVTLSCEQNLNHDAMYWYRQDPGQGLRLIYYSQIVNDFQKGDIAEGYSVSREKKESFPLTVTSAQKNPTAFYLCASSIGRQGLHTEAFFGQGTRLTVV.

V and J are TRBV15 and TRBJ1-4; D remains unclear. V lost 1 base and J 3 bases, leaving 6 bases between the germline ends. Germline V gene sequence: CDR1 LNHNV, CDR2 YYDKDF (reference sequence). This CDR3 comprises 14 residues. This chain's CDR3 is CATSRVVSNEKLFF. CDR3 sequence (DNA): TGTGCCACCAGCAGAGTTGTTTCTAATGAAAAACTGTTTTTT.

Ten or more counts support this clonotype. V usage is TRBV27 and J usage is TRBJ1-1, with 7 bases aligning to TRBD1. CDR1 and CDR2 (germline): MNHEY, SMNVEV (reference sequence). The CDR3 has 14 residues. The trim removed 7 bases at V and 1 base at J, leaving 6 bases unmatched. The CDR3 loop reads CASTQGGANTEAFF. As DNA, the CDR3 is TGTGCCAGCACCCAAGGGGGCGCGAACACTGAAGCTTTCTTT.

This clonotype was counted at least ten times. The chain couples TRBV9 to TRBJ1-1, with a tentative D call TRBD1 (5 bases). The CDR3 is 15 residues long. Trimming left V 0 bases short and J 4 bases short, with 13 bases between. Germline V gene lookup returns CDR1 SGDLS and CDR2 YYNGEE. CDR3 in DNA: TGTGCCAGCAGCGTAGCTCTGGGGGACCTCACTGAAGCTTTCTTT. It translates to CASSVALGDLTEAFF.

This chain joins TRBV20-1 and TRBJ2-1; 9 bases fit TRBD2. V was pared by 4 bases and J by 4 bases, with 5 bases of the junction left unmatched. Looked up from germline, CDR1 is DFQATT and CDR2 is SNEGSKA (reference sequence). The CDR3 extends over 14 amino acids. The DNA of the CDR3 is TGCAGTGCTACCCGACTAGCGGCTTACAATGAGCAGTTCTTC. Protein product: CSATRLAAYNEQFF.

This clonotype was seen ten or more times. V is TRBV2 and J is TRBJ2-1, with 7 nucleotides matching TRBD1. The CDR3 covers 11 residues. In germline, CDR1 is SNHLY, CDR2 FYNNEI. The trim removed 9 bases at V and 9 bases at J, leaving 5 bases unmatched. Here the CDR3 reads CASRQGAEQFF. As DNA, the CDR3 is TGTGCCAGTAGACAGGGCGCTGAGCAGTTCTTC.

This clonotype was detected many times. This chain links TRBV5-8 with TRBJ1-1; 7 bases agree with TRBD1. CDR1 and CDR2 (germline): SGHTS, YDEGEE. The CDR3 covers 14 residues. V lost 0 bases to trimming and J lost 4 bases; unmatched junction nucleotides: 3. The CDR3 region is CASSLGGQSTEAFF. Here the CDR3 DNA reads TGTGCCAGCAGCTTGGGGGGACAGTCCACTGAAGCTTTCTTT.

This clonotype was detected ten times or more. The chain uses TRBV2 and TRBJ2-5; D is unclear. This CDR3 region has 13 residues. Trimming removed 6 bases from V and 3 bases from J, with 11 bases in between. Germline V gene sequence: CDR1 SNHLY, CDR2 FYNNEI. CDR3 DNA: TGTGCCAGCAGCGAATTCCCTAAAGAGACCCAGTACTTC. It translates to CASSEFPKETQYF. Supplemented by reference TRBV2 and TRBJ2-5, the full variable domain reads EPEVTQTPSHQVTQMGQEVILRCVPISNHLYFYWYRQILGQKVEFLVSFYNNEISEKSEIFDDQFSVERPDGSNFTLKIRSTKLEDSAMYFCASSEFPKETQYFGPGTRLLVL.

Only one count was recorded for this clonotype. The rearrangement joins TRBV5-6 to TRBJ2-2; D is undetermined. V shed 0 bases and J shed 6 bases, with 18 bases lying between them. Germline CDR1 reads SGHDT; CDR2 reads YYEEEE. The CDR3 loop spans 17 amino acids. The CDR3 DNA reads TGTGCCAGCAGCTTGGCTCGGCGGCGACTGGGCTCCGGGGAGCTGTTTTTT. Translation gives CASSLARRRLGSGELFF.

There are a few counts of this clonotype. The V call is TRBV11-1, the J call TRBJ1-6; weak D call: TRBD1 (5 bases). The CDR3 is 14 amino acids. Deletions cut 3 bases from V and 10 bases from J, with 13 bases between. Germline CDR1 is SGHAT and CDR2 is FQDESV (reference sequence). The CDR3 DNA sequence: TGTGCCAGCAGCTTGACAGCCACTTCCTCACCCCTCCACTTT. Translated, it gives CASSLTATSSPLHF.

CDR3: CSARDIGGVETQYF. CDR3 coding DNA: TGCAGTGCTAGAGATATTGGGGGAGTGGAGACCCAGTACTTC. The chain couples TRBV20-1 to TRBJ2-5; possibly TRBD1 or TRBD2 for D (5 bases each). Trimming cost V 0 bases and J 5 bases, with 13 bases left between them. CDR1 is DFQATT, CDR2 SNEGSKA, per germline (reference sequence). There are 14 residues in the CDR3.

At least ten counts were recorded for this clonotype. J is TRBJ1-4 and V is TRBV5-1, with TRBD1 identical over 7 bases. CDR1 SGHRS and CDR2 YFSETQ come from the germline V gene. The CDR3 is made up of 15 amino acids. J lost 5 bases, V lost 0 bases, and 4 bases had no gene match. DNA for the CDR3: TGCGCCAGCAGCTTGGTCGCAGGGGGAAATGAAAAACTGTTTTTT. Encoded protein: CASSLVAGGNEKLFF. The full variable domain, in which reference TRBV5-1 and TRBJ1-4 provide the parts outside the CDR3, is KAGVTQTPRYLIKTRGQQVTLSCSPISGHRSVSWYQQTPGQGLQFLFEYFSETQRNKGNFPGRFSGRQFSNSRSEMNVSTLELGDSALYLCASSLVAGGNEKLFFGSGTQLSVL.

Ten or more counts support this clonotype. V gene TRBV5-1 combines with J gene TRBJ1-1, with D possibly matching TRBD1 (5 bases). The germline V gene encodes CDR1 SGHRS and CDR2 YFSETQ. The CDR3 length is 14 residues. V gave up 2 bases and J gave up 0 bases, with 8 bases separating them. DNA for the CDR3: TGCGCCAGCAGCTTCGGGGGTATGAACACTGAAGCTTTCTTT. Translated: CASSFGGMNTEAFF.

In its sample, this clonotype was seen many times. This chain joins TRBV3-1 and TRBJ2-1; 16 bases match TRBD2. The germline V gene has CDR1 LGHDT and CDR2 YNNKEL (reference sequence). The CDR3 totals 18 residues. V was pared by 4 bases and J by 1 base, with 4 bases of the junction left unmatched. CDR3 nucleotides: TGTGCCAGCAGCCTGGGACTAGCGGGGGGGCCATCCTACAATGAGCAGTTCTTC. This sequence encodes CASSLGLAGGPSYNEQFF.

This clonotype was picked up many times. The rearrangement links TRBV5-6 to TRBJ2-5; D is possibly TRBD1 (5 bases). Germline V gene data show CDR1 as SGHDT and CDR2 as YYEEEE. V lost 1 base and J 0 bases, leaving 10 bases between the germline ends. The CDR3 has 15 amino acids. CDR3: CASSLPQGHQETQYF. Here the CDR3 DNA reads TGTGCCAGCAGCTTGCCGCAGGGCCACCAAGAGACCCAGTACTTC.

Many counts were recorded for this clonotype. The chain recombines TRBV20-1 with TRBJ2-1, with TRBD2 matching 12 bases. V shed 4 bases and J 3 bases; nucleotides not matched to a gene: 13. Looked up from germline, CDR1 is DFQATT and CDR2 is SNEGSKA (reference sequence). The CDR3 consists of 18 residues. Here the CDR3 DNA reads TGCAGTGCTATGACTAGCGGGGGATTACCCCAAAACTACAATGAGCAGTTCTTC. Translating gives CSAMTSGGLPQNYNEQFF.

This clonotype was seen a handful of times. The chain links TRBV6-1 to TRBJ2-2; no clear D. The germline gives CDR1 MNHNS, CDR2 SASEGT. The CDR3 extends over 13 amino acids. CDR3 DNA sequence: TGTGCAGTTAGAGGCACTAACACCGGGGAGCTGTTTTTT. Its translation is CAVRGTNTGELFF.

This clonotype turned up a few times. CDR3 amino acids: CASSQDGTGYAEAFF. CDR3 bases: TGCGCCAGCAGCCAAGATGGGACAGGGTATGCTGAAGCTTTCTTT. V and J are TRBV4-1 and TRBJ1-1; the match to TRBD1 covers 9 bases. This CDR3 comprises 15 residues. Trimming took 0 bases from V and 6 from J; bases not matched to a gene: 5. Germline CDR1 reads MGHRA; CDR2 reads YSYEKL.

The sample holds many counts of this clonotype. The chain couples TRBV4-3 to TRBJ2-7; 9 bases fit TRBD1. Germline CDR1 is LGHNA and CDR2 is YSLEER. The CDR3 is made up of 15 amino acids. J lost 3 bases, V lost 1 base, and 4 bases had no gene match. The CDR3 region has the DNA TGCGCCAGCAGCCAAGCCCCGGGACAGGGCTACGAGCAGTACTTC. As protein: CASSQAPGQGYEQYF.

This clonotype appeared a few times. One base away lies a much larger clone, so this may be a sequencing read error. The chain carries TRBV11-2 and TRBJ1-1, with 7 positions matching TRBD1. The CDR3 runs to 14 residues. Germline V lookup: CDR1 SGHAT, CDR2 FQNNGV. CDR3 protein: CASSGGQWNTEASF. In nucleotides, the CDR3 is TGTGCCAGCAGCGGGGGACAGTGGAACACTGAAGCTTCCTTT.

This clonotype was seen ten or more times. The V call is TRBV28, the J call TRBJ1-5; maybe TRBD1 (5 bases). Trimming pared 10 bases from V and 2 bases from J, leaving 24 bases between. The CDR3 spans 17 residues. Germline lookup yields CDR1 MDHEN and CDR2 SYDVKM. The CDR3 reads CATQHRRGATGNQPQHF. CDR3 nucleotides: TGTGCCACCCAACACCGGCGAGGGGCAACAGGCAATCAGCCCCAGCATTTT.

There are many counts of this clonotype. CDR3 in amino acids: CSAWTGGNQPQHF. Here the CDR3 DNA reads TGCAGTGCATGGACAGGGGGCAATCAGCCCCAGCATTTT. The V and J genes are TRBV20-1 and TRBJ1-5; 9 nucleotides agree with TRBD1. The germline V gene has CDR1 DFQATT and CDR2 SNEGSKA (reference sequence). The length of the CDR3 is 13 residues. V was pared by 6 bases and J by 2 bases, with 2 bases of the junction left unmatched.

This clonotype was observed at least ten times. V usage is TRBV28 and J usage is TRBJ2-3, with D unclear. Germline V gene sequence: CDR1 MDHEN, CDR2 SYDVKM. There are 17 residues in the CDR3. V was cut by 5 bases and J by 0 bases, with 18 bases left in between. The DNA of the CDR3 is TGTGCCAGCAGTCCCCAGACAAGCTACGCTAGCACAGATACGCAGTATTTT. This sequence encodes CASSPQTSYASTDTQYF.

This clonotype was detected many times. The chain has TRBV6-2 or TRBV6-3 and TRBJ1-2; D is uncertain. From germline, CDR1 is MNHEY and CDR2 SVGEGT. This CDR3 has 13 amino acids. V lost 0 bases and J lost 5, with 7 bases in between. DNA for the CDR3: TGTGCCAGCAGTTACTCAGCCGAGTATGGCTACACCTTC. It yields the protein CASSYSAEYGYTF.

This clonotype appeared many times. CDR3 amino acids: CSANSLPTEAFF. The DNA for the CDR3 is TGCAGTGCTAACAGCTTACCCACTGAAGCTTTCTTT. This chain connects TRBV20-1 to TRBJ1-1; D ambiguous. This CDR3 is 12 amino acids long. V was pared by 4 bases and J by 4 bases, with 10 bases between. Germline loops: CDR1 DFQATT, CDR2 SNEGSKA (reference sequence).

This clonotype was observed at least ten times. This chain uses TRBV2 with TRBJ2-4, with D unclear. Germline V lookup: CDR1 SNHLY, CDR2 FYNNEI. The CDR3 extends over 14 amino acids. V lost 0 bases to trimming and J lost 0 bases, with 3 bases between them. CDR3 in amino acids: CASSEALAKNIQYF. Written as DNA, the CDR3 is TGTGCCAGCAGTGAAGCATTAGCCAAAAACATTCAGTACTTC.

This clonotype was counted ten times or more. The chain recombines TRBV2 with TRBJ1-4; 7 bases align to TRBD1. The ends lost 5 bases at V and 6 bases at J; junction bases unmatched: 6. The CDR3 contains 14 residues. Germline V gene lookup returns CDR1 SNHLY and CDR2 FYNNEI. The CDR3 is CASSRTGGDEKLFF. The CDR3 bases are TGTGCCAGCAGTCGGACAGGAGGGGATGAAAAACTGTTTTTT. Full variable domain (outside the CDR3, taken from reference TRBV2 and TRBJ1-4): EPEVTQTPSHQVTQMGQEVILRCVPISNHLYFYWYRQILGQKVEFLVSFYNNEISEKSEIFDDQFSVERPDGSNFTLKIRSTKLEDSAMYFCASSRTGGDEKLFFGSGTQLSVL.